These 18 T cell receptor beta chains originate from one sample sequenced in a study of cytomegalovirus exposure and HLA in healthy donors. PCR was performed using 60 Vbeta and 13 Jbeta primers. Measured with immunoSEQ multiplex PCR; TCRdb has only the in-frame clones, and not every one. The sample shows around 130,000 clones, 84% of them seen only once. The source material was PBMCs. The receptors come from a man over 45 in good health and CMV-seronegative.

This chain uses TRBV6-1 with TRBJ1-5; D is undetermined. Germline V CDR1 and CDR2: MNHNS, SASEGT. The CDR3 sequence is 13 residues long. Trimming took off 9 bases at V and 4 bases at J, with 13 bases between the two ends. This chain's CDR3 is CASVVGANQPQHF. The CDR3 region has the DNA TGTGCCAGTGTAGTCGGAGCTAATCAGCCCCAGCATTTT.

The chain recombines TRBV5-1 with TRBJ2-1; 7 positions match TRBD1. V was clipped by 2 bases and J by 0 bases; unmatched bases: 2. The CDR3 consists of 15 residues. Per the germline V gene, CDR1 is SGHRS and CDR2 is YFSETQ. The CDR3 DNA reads TGCGCCAGCAGCTTCGGGGACAGCTCCTACAATGAGCAGTTCTTC. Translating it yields CASSFGDSSYNEQFF.

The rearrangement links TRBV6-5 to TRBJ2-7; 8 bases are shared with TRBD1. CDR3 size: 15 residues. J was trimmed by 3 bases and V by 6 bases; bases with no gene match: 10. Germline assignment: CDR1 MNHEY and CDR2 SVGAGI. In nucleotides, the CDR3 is TGTGCCAGCAGCACCCTCGGGACAGGCCGCTACGAGCAGTACTTC. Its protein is CASSTLGTGRYEQYF.

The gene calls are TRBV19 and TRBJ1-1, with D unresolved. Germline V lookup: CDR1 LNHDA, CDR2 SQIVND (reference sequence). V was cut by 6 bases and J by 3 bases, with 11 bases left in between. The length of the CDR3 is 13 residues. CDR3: CASSPIEDTEAFF. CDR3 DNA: TGTGCCAGTAGCCCGATTGAGGACACTGAAGCTTTCTTT.

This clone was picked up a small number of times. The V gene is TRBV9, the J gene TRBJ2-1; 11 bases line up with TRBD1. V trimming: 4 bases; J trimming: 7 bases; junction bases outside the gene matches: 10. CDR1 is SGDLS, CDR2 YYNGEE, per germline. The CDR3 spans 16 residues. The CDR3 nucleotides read TGTGCCAGCAGCCCTCAGGGGACAGGGGGTTCGAATGAGCAGTTCTTC. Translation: CASSPQGTGGSNEQFF.

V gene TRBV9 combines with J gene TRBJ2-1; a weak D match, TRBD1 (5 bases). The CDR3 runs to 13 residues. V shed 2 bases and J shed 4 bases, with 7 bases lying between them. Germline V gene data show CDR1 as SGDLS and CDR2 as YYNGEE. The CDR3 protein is CASSVDKYNEQFF. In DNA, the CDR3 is TGTGCCAGCAGCGTGGACAAGTACAATGAGCAGTTCTTC.

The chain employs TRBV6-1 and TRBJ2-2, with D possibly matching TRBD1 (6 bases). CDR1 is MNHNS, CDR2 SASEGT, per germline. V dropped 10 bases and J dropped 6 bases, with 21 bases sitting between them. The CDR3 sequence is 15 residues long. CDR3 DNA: TGTGCCACCACCTCAGGGGTGACCTCTTCCGGGGAGCTGTTTTTT. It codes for CATTSGVTSSGELFF.

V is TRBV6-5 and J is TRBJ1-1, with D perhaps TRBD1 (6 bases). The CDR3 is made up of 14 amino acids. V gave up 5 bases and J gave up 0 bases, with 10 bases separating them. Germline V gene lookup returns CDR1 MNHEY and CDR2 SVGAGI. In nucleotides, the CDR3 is TGTGCCAGCAGTACACAGGGCATGAACACTGAAGCTTTCTTT. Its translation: CASSTQGMNTEAFF.

This CDR3 is CASNPRVSTEAFF. The CDR3, as DNA: TGTGCCAGCAATCCAAGAGTTAGCACTGAAGCTTTCTTT. V gene TRBV7-9 combines with J gene TRBJ1-1; D is ambiguous. V gave up 7 bases and J gave up 4 bases, with 13 bases separating them. The CDR3 loop spans 13 amino acids. The V gene's germline CDR1 is SEHNR and CDR2 FQNEAQ (reference sequence).

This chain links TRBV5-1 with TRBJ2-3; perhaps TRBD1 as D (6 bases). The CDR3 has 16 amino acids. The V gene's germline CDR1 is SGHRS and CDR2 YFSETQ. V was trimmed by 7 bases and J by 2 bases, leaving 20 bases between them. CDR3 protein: CASGLFRGQITDTQYF. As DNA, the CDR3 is TGCGCCAGCGGCCTTTTTAGGGGACAAATCACAGATACGCAGTATTTT.

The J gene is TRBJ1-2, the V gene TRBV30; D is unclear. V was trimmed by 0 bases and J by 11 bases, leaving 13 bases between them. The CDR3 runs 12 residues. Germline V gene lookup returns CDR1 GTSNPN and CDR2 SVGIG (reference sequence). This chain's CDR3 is CAWSVPGSIYTF. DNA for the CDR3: TGTGCCTGGAGTGTACCGGGAAGTATTTACACCTTC. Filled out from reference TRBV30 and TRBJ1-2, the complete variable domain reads SQTIHQWPATLVQPVGSPLSLECTVEGTSNPNLYWYRQAAGRGLQLLFYSVGIGQISSEVPQNLSASRPQDRQFILSSKKLLLSDSGFYLCAWSVPGSIYTFGSGTRLTVV.

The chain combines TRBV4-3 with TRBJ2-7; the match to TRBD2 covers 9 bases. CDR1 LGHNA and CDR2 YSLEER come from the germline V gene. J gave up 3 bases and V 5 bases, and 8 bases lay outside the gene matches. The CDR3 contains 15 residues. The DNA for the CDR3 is TGCGCCAGCAGCGTTGAGCGGGGGGCCCACTACGAGCAGTACTTC. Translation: CASSVERGAHYEQYF.

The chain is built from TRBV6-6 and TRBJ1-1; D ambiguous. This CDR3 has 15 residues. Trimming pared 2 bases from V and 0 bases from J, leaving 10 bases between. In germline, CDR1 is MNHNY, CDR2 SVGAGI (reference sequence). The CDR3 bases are TGTGCCAGCAGTTACGCGTCTCCGATGAACACTGAAGCTTTCTTT. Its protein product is CASSYASPMNTEAFF.

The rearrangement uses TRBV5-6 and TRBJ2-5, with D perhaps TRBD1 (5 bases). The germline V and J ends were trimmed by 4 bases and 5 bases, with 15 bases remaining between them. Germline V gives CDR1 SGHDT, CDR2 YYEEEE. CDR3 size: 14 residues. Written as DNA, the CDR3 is TGTGCCAGCAGCCCCCTGGCAGGGTACGAGACCCAGTACTTC. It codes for CASSPLAGYETQYF.

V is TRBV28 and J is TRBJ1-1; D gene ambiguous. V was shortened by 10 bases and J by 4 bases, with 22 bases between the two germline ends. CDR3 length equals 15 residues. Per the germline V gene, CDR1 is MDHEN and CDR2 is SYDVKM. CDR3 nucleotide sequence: TGTGCCACCACCGGGTGGAGCCTATCTGCCACTGAAGCTTTCTTT. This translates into CATTGWSLSATEAFF.

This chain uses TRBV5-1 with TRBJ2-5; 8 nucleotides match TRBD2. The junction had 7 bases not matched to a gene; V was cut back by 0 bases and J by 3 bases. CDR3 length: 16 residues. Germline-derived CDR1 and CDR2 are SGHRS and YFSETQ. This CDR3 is CASSLAGLAIKETQYF. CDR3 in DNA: TGCGCCAGCAGCTTGGCCGGACTAGCTATTAAAGAGACCCAGTACTTC.

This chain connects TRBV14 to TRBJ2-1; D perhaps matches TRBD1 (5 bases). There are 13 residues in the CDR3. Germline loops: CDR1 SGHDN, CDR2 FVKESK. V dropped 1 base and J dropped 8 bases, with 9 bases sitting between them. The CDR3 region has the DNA TGTGCCAGCAGCCAAGTACAGGCCCATGAGCAGTTCTTC. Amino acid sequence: CASSQVQAHEQFF.

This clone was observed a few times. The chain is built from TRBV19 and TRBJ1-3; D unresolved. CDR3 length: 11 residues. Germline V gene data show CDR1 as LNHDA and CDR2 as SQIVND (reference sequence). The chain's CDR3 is CDGWSGNTIYF. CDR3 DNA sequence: TGTGACGGGTGGTCTGGAAACACCATATATTTT.